The 9 T cell receptor beta chains reported below all come from one sample, sequenced in a study of shared clonotypes between healthy human individuals. Clones were sequenced by immunoSEQ multiplex PCR, and TCRdb holds only the in-frame ones, with some missing. The repertoire holds some 1 million clones, around 74% seen once, with 1.4% in the top ten. Source material: memory CD4+ T cells sorted from blood. Stated subset: CD45RA-negative fraction. The source of these receptors is a man between 18 and 35 years old in good health.

The chain combines TRBV6-5 with TRBJ2-2; D is unclear. The germline V gene has CDR1 MNHEY and CDR2 SVGAGI. The CDR3 consists of 16 residues. V was clipped by 4 bases and J by 0 bases, with 12 bases between them. The CDR3 here is CASSFGRRANTGELFF. The CDR3 nucleotides are TGTGCCAGCAGTTTCGGGCGGCGCGCGAACACCGGGGAGCTGTTTTTT.

As for this clone: A single base separates this from a much larger clone, so it may be a read error. The chain is built from TRBV20-1 and TRBJ2-7; D is ambiguous. The CDR3 length is 10 residues. Germline assignment: CDR1 DFQATT and CDR2 SNEGSKA (reference sequence). The CDR3 nucleotides read TGCAGTGCTGGGTCCTACGAGCAGTGCTTC. Translating gives CSAGSYEQCF.

The chain employs TRBV5-1 and TRBJ2-1; 9 bases agree with TRBD1. The length of the CDR3 is 15 residues. The V segment lost 3 bases and the J segment 4 bases; nucleotides outside the gene matches: 5. Germline V CDR1 and CDR2: SGHRS, YFSETQ. Here the CDR3 reads CASSSPGQGYNEQFF. The CDR3 bases are TGCGCCAGCAGCTCTCCGGGACAGGGTTACAATGAGCAGTTCTTC.

The gene calls are TRBV5-4 and TRBJ2-7, with 9 bases identical to TRBD2. This CDR3 comprises 15 residues. The ends lost 0 bases at V and 6 bases at J; junction bases unmatched: 7. Germline V gene lookup returns CDR1 SGHNT and CDR2 YYREEE (reference sequence). The CDR3 is CASSLGLAARGEQYF. CDR3 nucleotide sequence: TGTGCCAGCAGCTTGGGACTAGCGGCACGCGGCGAGCAGTACTTC.

The rearrangement links TRBV7-8 to TRBJ1-1; the D gene is possibly TRBD1 (5 bases). The length of the CDR3 is 17 residues. V dropped 2 bases and J dropped 7 bases, with 23 bases sitting between them. CDR1 and CDR2 (germline): SGHVS, FQNEAQ. The CDR3 reads CASSLIGRQGAEGEAFF. The CDR3 DNA reads as TGTGCCAGCAGCTTAATCGGTAGGCAGGGCGCGGAAGGTGAAGCTTTCTTT.

This chain uses TRBV25-1 with TRBJ2-1; D could derive from TRBD1 or TRBD2 (6 bases each). Per germline, CDR1 MGHDK and CDR2 SYGVNS. This CDR3 spans 16 amino acids. The V end lost 5 bases, the J end lost 1 base, and 15 bases lay between the germline ends. This CDR3 reads CASSLSGGLSYNEQFF. In DNA form, the CDR3 reads TGTGCCAGCAGTCTTTCCGGGGGCCTTTCCTACAATGAGCAGTTCTTC.

J is TRBJ1-1 and V is TRBV5-1, with 7 bases matching TRBD1. There are 14 residues in the CDR3. The germline V gene encodes CDR1 SGHRS and CDR2 YFSETQ. J was trimmed by 0 bases and V by 7 bases; bases with no gene match: 6. Here the CDR3 DNA reads TGCGCCAGCCGCCTGGGACAGATGAACACTGAAGCTTTCTTT. Its translation: CASRLGQMNTEAFF.

This clone was counted a few times. The chain links TRBV6-5 to TRBJ1-6; D gene uncertain. V lost 0 bases, J lost 9 bases, and 9 bases lay in between. Germline V gene data show CDR1 as MNHEY and CDR2 as SVGAGI. This CDR3 has 14 amino acids. Here the CDR3 reads CASSYSNLISPLHF. In DNA form, the CDR3 reads TGTGCCAGCAGTTACTCGAATTTGATTTCACCCCTCCACTTT.

V usage is TRBV5-1 and J usage is TRBJ1-1; 8 bases are shared with TRBD1. The ends lost 9 bases at V and 1 base at J; junction bases unmatched: 5. CDR1 is SGHRS and CDR2 is YFSETQ in the germline V gene. The CDR3 totals 13 residues. CDR3 amino acids: CATAGGWNTEAFF. The CDR3 DNA is TGCGCCACCGCAGGGGGCTGGAACACTGAAGCTTTCTTT.